The entry that follows covers one T cell receptor (beta chain) sequence. The antigen is undetermined. The sample comes from a study of post-analysis software for immune sequencing data. Findings and caveats of the study: TRBV5-6, TRBV5-1 and TRBV20-1 were among five TRBV segments more frequent in patients than controls. The F measure placed samples prepared in the same batch into strongly shared clusters.

Germline CDR1 is SQVTM and CDR2 is ANQGSEA. The CDR3 loop spans 14 amino acids. V was pared by 0 bases and J by 6 bases, with 14 bases between. Libraries were made from TCR beta cDNA, and they carried unique molecular identifiers. TCRdb re-analysed the PCR reads in MiXCR, keeping a single row per CDR3 protein. The table includes roughly 410,000 distinct CDR3 sequences, around 37% detected once. This chain uses TRBV29-1 with TRBJ1-1, with D unresolved. This TCR derives from a girl between 10 and 17 years old with multiple sclerosis. Material: blood. CDR3 in amino acids: CSVEDLGLSAEAFF. In DNA, the CDR3 is TGCAGCGTTGAAGACCTTGGCCTCAGCGCTGAAGCTTTCTTT.